The clone carrying this T cell receptor (delta chain) was counted a few times. The antigen is not known. The translation of this DNA and the TCRdb protein of a much larger clone differ at residue 6, probably owing to a read error; the protein shown here is translated from the DNA. TCRdb fed the multiplex PCR reads to CATT. This sample has over 90,000 delta-chain clones, with roughly 0.98% found just once. The data are from a study of γδ T cells in repeated Plasmodium falciparum infection. Study-level information: Four controlled malaria infections with P. falciparum NF54 spanned roughly 590 days.

The V end was cut by 1 base, the J end by 3 bases, with 8 bases between. This CDR3 has 13 amino acids. Germline values: CDR1 GEAIGNYY, CDR2 EKD. General study points: Repeated controlled infections reportedly drove waves of new clonotype selection in Vdelta2-negative, mostly Vdelta1+, gammadelta repertoires.

Flow sorting of PBMC yielded separate Vgamma9/Vdelta2+ and Vdelta2-negative gammadelta T cell populations for bulk repertoire analysis. The receptor comes from a pool of human donors (malaria-infected and uninfected, not separated). The material sequenced was gamma-delta T cells from blood. V is TRDV2 and J is TRDJ1; D remains ambiguous. TCRdb records no J gene; here it was assigned by comparing the DNA to germline. This CDR3 is CACDTVGSDKLIF. The CDR3 DNA reads TGTGCCTGTGACACAGTAGGTTCCGATAAACTCATCTTT.